This TCR beta chain was profiled in a study of regulatory T cells in long-lasting Graves disease (dated by TCRdb to about 2021). About the full investigation: In the newly diagnosed Graves' disease group, patients had been taking antithyroid drugs for less than 3 months. Peripheral blood TCR sequencing and RNA sequencing compared persistent Graves' disease patients with newly diagnosed Graves' disease patients. The study was conducted in China and was registered as a clinical trial. A total of around 35 samples underwent TCR sequencing, from some 13 patients with persistent Graves' disease and about 20 patients with newly diagnosed Graves' disease.

The CDR1 and CDR2 encoded by the germline V gene are SGHAT and FQNNGV. From its cysteine to its phenylalanine, the CDR3 spans 17 amino acids. CDR3 DNA only is kept here, 51 bases in frame from base 1. Germline trimming: 1 base from V, 7 bases from J; junction bases outside gene matches: 10. The library relied on multiplex PCR. This sample was sequenced with an Illumina HiSeq 4000. To build TCR beta libraries, CDR3 regions were amplified by Arm-PCR using iRepertoire HTBI primers. Gel purification was performed on PCR products prior to sequencing. On the study's bioinformatics: Gene usage analysis of CDR3 amino acid clonotypes relied on the roughly 60 TRBV and about 15 TRBJ segments identified across samples. COPE and FqMerger were used to merge the filtered high-quality paired reads into contigs. BLAST was used to align contigs to IMGT TRBV, TRBD and TRBJ reference genes, and CDR3 was defined according to IMGT. Highly expanded clones were defined as clonotypes with a frequency above 0.1%. Repertoire diversity was measured by Shannon entropy, and V-J evenness by the Gini coefficient. A clonotype was considered public if more than one individual shared it. The public reads were quality trimmed at Q25 with fastp and then assembled into clones with MiXCR by TCRdb, keeping productive beta chains. Each entry merges the rows of one CDR3 protein and shows their most common DNA and genes. TCRdb assigned the V and J calls; the authors' analysis was not used. A total of some 600,000 distinct CDR3 sequences appear in this sample, roughly a sixth of them only once. The top ten hold approximately 12% of the sample.

General conclusions and limits of the study: Persistent Graves' disease patients showed lower TCR Shannon entropy and fewer highly expanded clones than newly diagnosed patients, suggesting clonal expansion. More public clonotypes were shared among persistent patients (roughly 2,700) than among newly diagnosed patients (roughly 1,000). The study examined only peripheral blood because the primary lesion, thyroid tissue, could not be accessed. Sequencing and analysis were limited to the TCR beta chain. Preferential use of TRBV28, TRBJ1-2 and TRBJ2-5 was observed in persistent disease, whereas TRBV20-1 and TRBJ2-1 were favored in newly diagnosed disease. The authors acknowledged the small sample size as a limitation that may reduce accuracy.

This specimen's time point label, per the study, means: newly diagnosed GD, antithyroid drugs for less than 3 months. RNA was extracted from PBMCs in TRIzol for both TCR sequencing and RNA sequencing. The diagnosis of Graves' disease was made according to American Thyroid Association guidelines. Patients were recruited from an endocrinology department in Xi'an, China. Each patient gave 7 to 9.5 milliliters of peripheral blood, collected in an EDTA anticoagulant tube. Ficoll Paque Plus density gradient separation was used to isolate PBMCs, and no further T cell sorting was performed. An Agilent 2100 Bioanalyzer and agarose gel were used to assess RNA quality, and a NanoDrop 2000 was used to measure RNA concentration. This clonotype has only a few counts. The antigen it recognizes is unknown. Nothing much larger sits one base from this clone, and base qualities are not available. In addition, the sample was reused for a study of T cells in Graves' hyperthyroidism and ophthalmopathy. As noted in the second study: Graves' hyperthyroidism was defined as stable when no progression to ophthalmopathy occurred over 18 months of follow-up. Hyperthyroidism patients were newly diagnosed, with disease duration under 2 months, and aged 18 to 65 years. The study excluded patients with uncontrolled infections, other autoimmune diseases, pregnancy or lactation. Clinical symptoms, serum thyroxine and TRAb, thyroid ultrasound, and orbital computed tomography formed the basis for the diagnoses. The first round of RT-PCR for the TCR CDR3 was performed with the HTBI primer set and the Qiagen OneStep RT-PCR kit. Blood samples also contained most of the expanded thyroid clonotypes (frequency above 0.001), which suggests that blood repertoires may reflect thyroid immune responses. In cross-validation, a model built on a 13 V-J signature told ophthalmopathy apart from stable hyperthyroidism with just under 90% sensitivity and around 84% specificity, and in testing the same model reached 80%/75%. During validation, the model predicted progression to ophthalmopathy a median of roughly six months ahead of onset, with around 65% sensitivity and 72.22% specificity. A discovery cohort of roughly 100 patients, roughly 40 with Graves' ophthalmopathy and about 58 with stable Graves' hyperthyroidism, was used to find distinguishing TCR V-J signatures. Prospective prediction of ophthalmopathy was tested in an independent validation cohort of 18 to 20 hyperthyroidism patients and some 17 patients who later progressed to ophthalmopathy. The 100 discovery patients were randomly divided into training and test sets at a 7:3 ratio. In addition, the study compared T-cell repertoires in thyroid tissue and in blood from several Graves' hyperthyroidism patients. After blood sampling, hyperthyroidism patients were treated with methimazole at a starting dose of 30 mg daily, and ophthalmopathy patients were treated with high-dose intravenous methylprednisolone. The libraries were constructed in a second round of multiplex PCR and then size-selected and purified. The libraries were sequenced on an Illumina HiSeq2000 using paired-end 100 bp reads. SOAPnuke was used to process the raw data, removing reads that contained adapters or uncalled bases, had a mean Phred below 15, or lacked an exact match to the constant primer or identifier. High-quality paired reads were merged using COPE v1.2.5, and each unique nucleotide sequence was defined as a clonotype. Clonotypes were aligned to IMGT TRBV, TRBD and TRBJ reference segments using MiTCR v1.1. Analysis was restricted to V-J combinations with a frequency above 0.0001, which covered about 99% of repertoires. A TCS score was defined as the ratio between F50 (clonal expansion) and ExV (chaos), using BLOSUM62-based TCRdist between CDR3 peptides within each V-J. Welch's t-statistics and random forest reduced 450 to 600 V-J features to some 14, which were used in a naive Bayes classifier (R e1071). Sample size was not statistically predetermined, and investigators were not blinded to group allocation. The paper describes TCR Vbeta CDR3 sequencing of about 140 peripheral blood samples, made up of 43 ophthalmopathy patients, roughly 75 hyperthyroidism patients and some 17 progressor patients.

This clonotype was sampled from a man aged 18-30 years with Graves disease. Donor details come from another sample of the same person, matched by shared clones. The specimen was peripheral blood mononuclear cells (PBMCs), collected at new diagnosis, from a patient treated with antithyroid drugs. The sequence is built from TRBV11-2 and TRBJ2-1, and 10 junction bases match TRBD2. CDR3 region: CASSLALLSSGSNEQFF. The DNA sequence is TGTGCCAGCAGCTTAGCTCTTCTGTCTAGCGGGAGTAATGAGCAGTTCTTC.